The present entry profiles one T cell receptor beta chain with its context. Its specificity is unknown. Produced via immunoSEQ multiplex PCR; TCRdb's table is partial and in-frame only. The data hold around 180,000 clones, with 85% to 95% observed a single time. The sample comes from a study of T cell responses to AZD1222 COVID-19 vaccine. Study context: Timing groups of about 4 and about 12 weeks for second doses were pooled. The study's findings and limits: Spike was spanned by vaccine-associated CD4 TCRs, which were dominant at 160-218 and 743-854.

Germline values: CDR1 SGHRS, CDR2 YFSETQ. Trimming removed 1 base from V and 4 bases from J, with 11 bases in between. The CDR3 extends over 14 amino acids. The V call is TRBV5-1, the J call TRBJ1-1, with D possibly TRBD1 on 5 matching bases. This TCR came from an adult in good health. Sequencing was performed on peripheral blood, taken on day 0 of AZD1222 vaccination. CDR3 sequence (DNA): TGCGCCAGCAGCTTGCGGGGGGTGGGCACTGAAGCTTTCTTT. This codes for CASSLRGVGTEAFF.